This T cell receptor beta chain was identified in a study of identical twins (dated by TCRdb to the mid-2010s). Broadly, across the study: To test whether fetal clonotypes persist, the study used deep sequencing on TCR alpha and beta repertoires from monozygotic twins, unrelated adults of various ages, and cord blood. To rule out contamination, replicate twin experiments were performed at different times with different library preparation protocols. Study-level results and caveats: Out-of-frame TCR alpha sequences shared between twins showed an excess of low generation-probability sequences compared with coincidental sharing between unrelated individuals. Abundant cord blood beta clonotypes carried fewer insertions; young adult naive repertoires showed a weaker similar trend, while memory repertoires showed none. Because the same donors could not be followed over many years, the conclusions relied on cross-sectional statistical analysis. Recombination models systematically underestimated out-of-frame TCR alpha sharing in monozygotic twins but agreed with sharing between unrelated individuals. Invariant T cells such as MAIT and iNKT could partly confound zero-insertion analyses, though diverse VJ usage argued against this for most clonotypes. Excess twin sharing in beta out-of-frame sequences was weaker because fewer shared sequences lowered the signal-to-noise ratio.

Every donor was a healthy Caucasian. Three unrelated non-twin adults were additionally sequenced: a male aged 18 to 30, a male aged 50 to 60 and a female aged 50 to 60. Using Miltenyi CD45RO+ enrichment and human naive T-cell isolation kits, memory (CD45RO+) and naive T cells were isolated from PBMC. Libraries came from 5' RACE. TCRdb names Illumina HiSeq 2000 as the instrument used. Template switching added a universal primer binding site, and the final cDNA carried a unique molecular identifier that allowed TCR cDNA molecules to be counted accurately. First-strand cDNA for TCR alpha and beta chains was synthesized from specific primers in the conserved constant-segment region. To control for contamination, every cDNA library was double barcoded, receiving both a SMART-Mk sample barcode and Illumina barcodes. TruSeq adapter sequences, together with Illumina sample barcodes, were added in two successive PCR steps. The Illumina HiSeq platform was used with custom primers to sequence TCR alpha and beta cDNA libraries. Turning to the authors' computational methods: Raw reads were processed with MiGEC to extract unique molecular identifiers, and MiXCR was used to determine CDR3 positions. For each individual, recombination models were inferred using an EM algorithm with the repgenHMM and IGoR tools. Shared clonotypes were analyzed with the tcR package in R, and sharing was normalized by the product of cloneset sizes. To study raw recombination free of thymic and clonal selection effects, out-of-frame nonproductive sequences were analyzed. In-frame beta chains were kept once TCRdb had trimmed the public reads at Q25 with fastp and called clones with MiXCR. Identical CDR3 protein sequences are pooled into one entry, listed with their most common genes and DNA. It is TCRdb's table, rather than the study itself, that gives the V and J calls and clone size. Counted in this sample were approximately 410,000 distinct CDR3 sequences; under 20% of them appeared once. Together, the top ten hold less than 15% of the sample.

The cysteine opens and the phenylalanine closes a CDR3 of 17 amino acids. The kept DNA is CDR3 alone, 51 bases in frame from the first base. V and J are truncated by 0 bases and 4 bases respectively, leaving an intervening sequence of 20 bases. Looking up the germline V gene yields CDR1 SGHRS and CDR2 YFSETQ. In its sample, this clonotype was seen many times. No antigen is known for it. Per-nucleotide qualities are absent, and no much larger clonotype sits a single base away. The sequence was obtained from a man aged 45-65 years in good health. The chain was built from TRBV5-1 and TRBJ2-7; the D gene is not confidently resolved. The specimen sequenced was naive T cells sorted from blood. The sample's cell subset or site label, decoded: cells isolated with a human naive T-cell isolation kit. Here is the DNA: TGCGCCAGCAGCTTGGCCGGTCGTCCAGGTCATAGATACGAGCAGTACTTC. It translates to CASSLAGRPGHRYEQYF.